This T cell receptor beta chain was retrieved from a study of shared clonotypes between healthy human individuals. Study-wide points: As a rule, naive subsets had a larger estimated richness than memory subsets.

TCRdb's copy holds only in-frame clones and misses some; the assay was immunoSEQ multiplex PCR. The data hold millions of clones, with roughly nine tenths observed a single time. Germline CDR1 SGHAT, CDR2 FQNNGV. This CDR3 has 12 amino acids. Trimming stripped 2 bases from V and 7 bases from J, with 8 bases between. Note on this clone: Its antigen is undetermined. The sample carries other DNA sequences with the same CDR3.

Input material: naive CD4+ T cells sorted from blood. Subset: CD45RA+ positively selected. The rearrangement joins TRBV11-2 to TRBJ1-1; D unresolved. This clonotype was sampled from a man between 18 and 35 years old in good health. The CDR3 protein is CASSLRGVEAFF. DNA of the CDR3: TGTGCCAGCAGCTTACGGGGAGTTGAAGCTTTCTTT.